This TCR beta chain is from a study of blood T cell repertoires in COVID-19. In the study overall: Samples came from the United States, Italy and Spain, spanning acute and convalescent COVID-19. T cells, B-cell-depleted T cells, or PBMCs provided the cDNA or gDNA that served as material.

In the source study's methods: Estimation of nucleated cell counts relied on the amplification of reference gene primers. The data were produced by immunoSEQ multiplex PCR, yet TCRdb's version contains in-frame clones alone and is incomplete. V, J and clone size reflect that table, while D and trimming were determined from the DNA. This table has 300,000 or so clones, 87% appearing once. This sequence originates from a woman aged 40 to 49 who had recovered from COVID-19. Sample: peripheral blood.

The CDR3 bases are TGTGCCTGGAGTGTTGGAGGGGGCGATGAAAAACTGTTTTTT. Amino acid sequence: CAWSVGGGDEKLFF. The J gene is TRBJ1-4, the V gene TRBV30; 7 bases fit TRBD1. After removal of 0 bases from V and 6 bases from J, the junction contained 4 bases not matched to a gene. This CDR3 has 14 amino acids. Germline CDR1 reads GTSNPN; CDR2 reads SVGIG (reference sequence).